There are a few counts of the clone carrying this T cell receptor (beta chain). Its antigen is unidentified. Per the germline V gene, CDR1 is SEHNR and CDR2 is FQNEAQ (reference sequence). The V gene lost 5 bases and the J gene lost 7 bases, with 17 bases spanning the gap. The CDR3 totals 15 residues. Using its own MiXCR run on the 5' RACE reads, TCRdb lists one record per CDR3 protein. In the table there are just over 300,000 distinct CDR3 sequences, around 19% of which are singletons. This entry belongs to a study of T-cell memory formation after mild COVID-19. The study's findings and limits: Among CD4+ contracting clones, most were CM and EM, and CD8+ ones EMRA.

The sample comprised PBMCs or a T cell subset sorted from them (not recorded which). The source is a man aged 18 to 29 who had mild COVID-19 (a few samples of this study predate the infection). Cell type and time point are not known. The chain joins TRBV7-9 to TRBJ1-4, with D possibly matching TRBD1 (6 bases). The CDR3 here is CASSLTDRLGEKLFF. As DNA, the CDR3 is TGTGCCAGCAGCCTAACAGACAGGTTAGGTGAAAAACTGTTTTTT.